This TCR beta chain is drawn from a study of blood T cell repertoires in COVID-19. Across the study: Cohort 3 donors were reported recovered after two negative PCRs, clearance, or symptom resolution.

In terms of age and location, participants ranged from roughly 18 to 100 years and lived in about two dozen US areas. Allocation to cohorts depended on clinical history reported by the participants. The CDR3 sequence is 14 residues long. CDR1 and CDR2 (germline): SGHRS, YFSETQ. V shed 3 bases and J shed 4 bases, with 14 bases lying between them. Per the original data handling: Nucleated cell counts were estimated from reference gene primer amplification. Measured with immunoSEQ multiplex PCR; TCRdb has only the in-frame clones, and not every one. The V and J calls and clone size are taken from that table; D and trimming were inferred from the DNA. The data hold some 300,000 clones, with 88% observed a single time.

The clonotype was recovered from a woman between 55 and 75 years old in a cohort exposed to, infected with or recovered from COVID-19 (not recorded which). The chain carries TRBV5-1 and TRBJ2-7; a possible D gene is TRBD1 (7 bases). The sample comprised PBMCs or T cells enriched from blood (not recorded which). CDR3 DNA: TGCGCCAGCAGCTGGAGGGGGCTCAGATACGAGCAGTACTTC. Its protein is CASSWRGLRYEQYF.